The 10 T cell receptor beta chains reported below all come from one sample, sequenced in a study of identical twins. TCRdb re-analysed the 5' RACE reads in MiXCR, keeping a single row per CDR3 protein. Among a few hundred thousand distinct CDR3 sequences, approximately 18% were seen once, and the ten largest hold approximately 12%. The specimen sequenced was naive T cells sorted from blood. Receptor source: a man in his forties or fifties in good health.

CDR3 in amino acids: CATRGVDTEAFF. CDR3 nucleotides: TGTGCCACCAGGGGGGTGGACACTGAAGCTTTCTTT. The chain joins TRBV24-1 to TRBJ1-1; maybe TRBD1 (5 bases). The CDR3 totals 12 residues. V lost 7 bases to trimming and J lost 3 bases, with 8 bases between them. Germline lookup yields CDR1 KGHDR and CDR2 SFDVKD.

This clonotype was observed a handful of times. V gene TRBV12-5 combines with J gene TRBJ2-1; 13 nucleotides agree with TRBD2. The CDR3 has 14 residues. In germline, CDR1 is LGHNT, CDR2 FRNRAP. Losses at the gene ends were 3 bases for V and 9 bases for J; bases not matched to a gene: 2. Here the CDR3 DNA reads TGTGCTAGTGGTTTAGGGACTAGCGGGGCTGAGCAGTTCTTC. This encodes CASGLGTSGAEQFF.

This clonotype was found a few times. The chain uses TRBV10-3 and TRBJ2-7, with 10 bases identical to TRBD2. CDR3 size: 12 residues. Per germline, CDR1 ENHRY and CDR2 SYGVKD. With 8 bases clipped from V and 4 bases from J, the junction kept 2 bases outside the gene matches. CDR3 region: CAIASGSYEQYF. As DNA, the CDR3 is TGTGCCATCGCTAGCGGGAGTTACGAGCAGTACTTC.

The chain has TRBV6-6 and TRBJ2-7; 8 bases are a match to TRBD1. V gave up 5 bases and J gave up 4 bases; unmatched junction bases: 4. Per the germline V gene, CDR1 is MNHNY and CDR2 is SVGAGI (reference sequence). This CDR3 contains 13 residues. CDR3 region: CASSDRGGYEQYF. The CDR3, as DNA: TGTGCCAGCAGTGACAGGGGAGGATACGAGCAGTACTTC.

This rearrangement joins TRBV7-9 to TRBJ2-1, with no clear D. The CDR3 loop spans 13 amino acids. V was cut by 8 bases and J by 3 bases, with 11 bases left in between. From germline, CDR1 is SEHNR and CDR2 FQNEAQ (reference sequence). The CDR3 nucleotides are TGTGCCAGCTGCCTCTACGTCTACAATGAGCAGTTCTTC. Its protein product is CASCLYVYNEQFF.

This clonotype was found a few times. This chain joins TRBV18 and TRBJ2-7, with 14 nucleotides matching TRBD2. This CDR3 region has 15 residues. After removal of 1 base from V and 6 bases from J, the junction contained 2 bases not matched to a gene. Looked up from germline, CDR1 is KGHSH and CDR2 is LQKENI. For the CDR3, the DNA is TGTGCCAGCTCACCACTGGGACTAGCGGGGGTCGAGCAGTACTTC. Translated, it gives CASSPLGLAGVEQYF. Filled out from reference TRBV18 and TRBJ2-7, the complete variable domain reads NAGVMQNPRHLVRRRGQEARLRCSPMKGHSHVYWYRQLPEEGLKFMVYLQKENIIDESGMPKERFSAEFPKEGPSILRIQQVVRGDSAAYFCASSPLGLAGVEQYFGPGTRLTVT.

In DNA form, the CDR3 reads TGTGCCAGCAGCTTGTTGGGGGGCAGGGGGTACAATGAGCAGTTCTTC. It yields the protein CASSLLGGRGYNEQFF. The gene calls are TRBV5-5 and TRBJ2-1; a weak D match, TRBD1 (7 bases). The CDR3 covers 16 residues. Looked up from germline, CDR1 is SGHKS and CDR2 is YYEKEE (reference sequence). The V end lost 1 base, the J end lost 4 bases, and 15 bases lay between the germline ends.

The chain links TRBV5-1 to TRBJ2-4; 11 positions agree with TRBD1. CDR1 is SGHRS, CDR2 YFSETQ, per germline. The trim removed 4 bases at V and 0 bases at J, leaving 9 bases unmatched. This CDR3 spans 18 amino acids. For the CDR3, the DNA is TGCGCCAGCAGCATCCACGGACAGGGGGCCTTAGCCAAAAACATTCAGTACTTC. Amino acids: CASSIHGQGALAKNIQYF. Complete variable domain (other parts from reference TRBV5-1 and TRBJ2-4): KAGVTQTPRYLIKTRGQQVTLSCSPISGHRSVSWYQQTPGQGLQFLFEYFSETQRNKGNFPGRFSGRQFSNSRSEMNVSTLELGDSALYLCASSIHGQGALAKNIQYFGAGTRLSVL.

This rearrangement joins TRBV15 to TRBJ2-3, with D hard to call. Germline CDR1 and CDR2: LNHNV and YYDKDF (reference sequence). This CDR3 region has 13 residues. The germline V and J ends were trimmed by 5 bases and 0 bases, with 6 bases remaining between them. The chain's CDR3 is CATSGSSTDTQYF. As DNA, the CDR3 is TGTGCCACCAGCGGATCTAGCACAGATACGCAGTATTTT.

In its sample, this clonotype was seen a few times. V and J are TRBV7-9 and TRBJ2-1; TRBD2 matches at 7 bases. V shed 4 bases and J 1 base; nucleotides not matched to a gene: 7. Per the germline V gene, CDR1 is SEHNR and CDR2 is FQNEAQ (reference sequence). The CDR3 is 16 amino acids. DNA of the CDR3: TGTGCCAGCAGCTCCAGATCTAGCGGTTCCTACAATGAGCAGTTCTTC. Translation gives CASSSRSSGSYNEQFF.